This TCR beta chain was captured in a study of shared clonotypes between healthy human individuals (TCRdb year 2020). Broadly, across the study: A couple of women and three men aged 18 to 49 years were included in the cohort. For each donor, CD4 naive and CD4 memory were each given three plates, CD8 naive was given two plates, and CD8 memory was given one plate. Blood TCR repertoires of about five healthy adults were deeply sequenced to estimate repertoire size and the extent of clonotype sharing between individuals. To increase sequencing depth and limit assay-specific biases, TCR repertoire library preparation and sequencing were carried out by different laboratories using diverse techniques. Between about 0.85 and 8.9 billion PBMCs per donor were obtained by leukapheresis.

Using the deep immunoSEQ assay, TCR CDR3 regions were amplified from genomic DNA by multiplex PCR. Extracted genomic DNA from each cell subset was spread evenly across all wells of several immunoSEQ 96-well plates, with each plate serving as a replicate. For sorted subsets, around 200 ng genomic DNA, equal to tens of thousands of T cell genomes, was loaded into each replicate PCR. The purified libraries were quantified using a Qubit 3.0 fluorometer, sized with a Bioanalyzer 2100, and then quantified again using the KAPA Library Quantification kit. A separate single-read 150-cycle Illumina NextSeq 550 flow cell was used to sequence each immunoSEQ 96-well plate. Per the original workflow: Because the immunoSEQ output included only junctional sequences and no quality scores, the filtering could not be the same as the filtering used for full-length reads. To assign V/J genes and CDR3, sequences were annotated against IMGT germline references using PyIR, a Python wrapper for IgBLAST v1.9. Reads were removed for weak V/J assignments (E-value above 1e-6), missing CDR3, stop codons, out-of-frame junctions, or ambiguous translated residues. V3J clonotypes were defined by identical inferred V gene, J gene, and CDR3 amino acid sequence. To compute the percentage overlap between repertoires, the number of shared unique clonotypes was divided by the size of the smaller repertoire. RTK rarefaction, the Chao1 estimator, and Recon v2.1 estimates of unobserved clonotypes were used to assess repertoire richness. Generation probabilities were computed with OLGA for all TCRbeta clonotypes obtained by the gDNA method from a handful of donors. This is the immuneACCESS table as TCRdb keeps it, with only in-frame sequences that have V and J called. A part of the clones is gone; compared with another copy, unresolved V genes explain less than half, and the rest is unexplained. V, J and clone size are those of that table, while D and trimming were read from the DNA. The sample table contains under 2,500,000 clones; only one count was recorded for roughly 95% of them. Roughly 0.13% of the sample comes from the top ten.

What the study reported, not specific to this receptor: Incomplete sequencing was indicated by rarefaction of sorted-subset datasets, despite the large sequencing depth. Sharing across a few donors was observed for around 5% of naive CD4, 3.5% of naive CD8, 2.3% of memory CD4, and approximately 0.41% of memory CD8 clonotypes. The small number of donors limited the genetic and exposure-history diversity represented. Only blood was sampled, and tissue TCR repertoires likely differ from those in blood. Compared with non-shared clonotypes, clonotypes shared by all four sorted-subset donors had higher generation probabilities. Estimated clonotype richness was generally larger for naive than for memory subsets. Pairwise subsampling indicated that sequencing depth was expected to affect the degree of clonotype sharing among donors.

Turning to this clone: No cognate antigen has been identified for it. No quality values exist for individual bases; no much larger clone is one base distant.

The donors were healthy, HIV-negative adults with no recently reported acute infections or vaccinations. Only Caucasian adults living in Nashville, Tennessee, USA were represented among the donors. CD4+ T cells were enriched by magnetic negative selection, after which naive cells were positively selected on CD45RA and the negative fraction was taken as the memory subset. Blood was obtained by leukapheresis, after which PBMCs were separated by Ficoll-Histopaque density gradient centrifugation and cryopreserved in liquid nitrogen vapor phase. Analytical flow cytometry was used to check the purity and quantity of every magnetically sorted T cell population. Genomic DNA was isolated from each sorted fraction and quantified by UV absorbance on a Nanodrop 2000c. The sequencing input was naive CD4+ T cells sorted from blood. The sample's cell subset or site, from its label and the paper: CD45RA+ positively selected. This TCR came from a man between 18 and 29 years old in good health.

The CDR3 has the sequence CASSYSGVTNYGYTF. The sequenced DNA: TGTGCCAGCAGTTACTCGGGGGTTACTAACTATGGCTACACCTTC. The sequence links TRBV6-5 to TRBJ1-2; possibly the D gene is TRBD1, per 5 matching bases. Deletion took 0 bases off V and 0 bases off J, with a span of 8 bases between the germline ends. From cysteine to phenylalanine, the CDR3 is 15 amino acids long. The CDR3 DNA has 45 bases and is translated from base 1. The germline V gene specifies MNHEY as CDR1 and SVGAGI as CDR2.